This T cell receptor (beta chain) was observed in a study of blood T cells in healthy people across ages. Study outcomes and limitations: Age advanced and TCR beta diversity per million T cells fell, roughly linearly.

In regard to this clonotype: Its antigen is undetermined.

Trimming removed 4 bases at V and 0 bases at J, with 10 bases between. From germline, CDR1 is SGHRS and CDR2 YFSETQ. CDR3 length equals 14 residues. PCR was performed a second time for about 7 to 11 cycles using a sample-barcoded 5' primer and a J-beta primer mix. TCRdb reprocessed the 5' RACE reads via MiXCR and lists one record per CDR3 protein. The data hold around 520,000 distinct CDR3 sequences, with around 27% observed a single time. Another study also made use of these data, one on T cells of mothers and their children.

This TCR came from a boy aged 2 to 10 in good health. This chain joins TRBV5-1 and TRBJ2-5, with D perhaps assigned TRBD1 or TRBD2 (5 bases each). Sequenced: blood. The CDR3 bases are TGCGCCAGCAGCCTCCGGGACCACCAAGAGACCCAGTACTTC. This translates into CASSLRDHQETQYF.